A single T cell receptor (beta chain) is shown here with its context. This clone has only one observation. This clone's antigen is unknown. The sample holds no much larger clone one base away, and base qualities are not on file. This sample was taken from a study of blood T cell repertoires in COVID-19 (dated by TCRdb to the early 2020s). Notes on the research overall: The collaborator samples originated in the United States, Italy and Spain and spanned the acute and convalescent phases of COVID-19. The dataset comprised deeply sampled blood TCRbeta repertoires from subjects exposed to, actively infected with, or recovered from COVID-19. The sample metadata nearly always contained a de-identified subject ID, COVID-19 status, age in years and sex. Samples came from the ongoing ImmuneRACE study (first 160 participants) plus 1,254 subjects from 6 global collaborators. The prospective study material was composed of cDNA or gDNA derived from T cells, B-cell-depleted T cells, or PBMCs. The repertoires were released in a freely available public database intended as a resource for research on the immune response to SARS-CoV-2. Where available, HLA class I and class II types were obtained from metadata supplied by the sample provider rather than from assay-based typing.

The immunoSEQ Assay, a bias-controlled multiplex PCR, was used to amplify TCRbeta CDR3 regions from genomic DNA. The paper's processing steps were these. Within the assay, amplification of reference gene primers was used to estimate how many nucleated cells each sample contained. Sequence reads were collapsed and filtered to measure the absolute abundance of every unique TCRbeta CDR3 rearrangement. Productive Simpson clonality was computed per sample as the square root of Simpson's diversity index over productive rearrangements. TCRdb re-hosts the immuneACCESS table, in-frame sequences only. Its copies lack some clones; in the studies checked, an unresolved V gene accounts for under half of them, and the cause for the rest is not known. Clone size and the V and J calls come from that table; the DNA yielded D and trimming. Recorded for this sample are fewer than 150,000 clones; 70% to 90% of them occurred a single time. The top ten clonotypes cover 8% to 9% of the sample.

Samples from volunteer blood donors who had recovered from COVID-19 were contributed by a second Seattle source. Each collaborating institution followed its own protocols to collect whole blood in K2EDTA tubes. For TCRbeta analysis, collaborators shipped samples in one of three forms: frozen whole blood, isolated PBMCs, or DNA extracted from either of those sample types. Study-wide conclusions, independent of this receptor: How much clinical and demographic metadata was included differed by source and by participant, and the metadata was provided uncurated.

CDR1 and CDR2 (LNHDA, SQIVND) derive from the germline V gene (reference sequence). Taken from cysteine to phenylalanine, the CDR3 has 14 residues. Left in the record is the CDR3 DNA by itself, 42 bases read in frame from the first base. V is shortened by 3 bases, J by 6 bases, and the region joining them spans 12 bases. The sequence derives from a woman aged 65 to 85 who had recovered from COVID-19. Sequenced input: peripheral blood. The chain is made from TRBV19 and TRBJ1-5; no D gene can be assigned with confidence. This receptor carries the CDR3 CASSILGVGQPQHF. The nucleotide sequence reads TGTGCCAGTAGTATTCTGGGAGTGGGTCAGCCCCAGCATTTT.